These 18 T cell receptor beta chains share one sample of origin, sequenced in a study of blood T cell repertoires in COVID-19 (dated by TCRdb to 2019 to 2021). Libraries were prepared through the immunoSEQ multiplex PCR assay. TCRdb holds this immuneACCESS table with in-frame rearrangements only. Some clones are missing; in checked studies, unresolved V genes explain under half, and the rest has no known cause. The table for this sample lists 400,000 or so clones; 85% to 90% of them were counted only once. The ten largest account for more than 0.7% of the sample. Material for sequencing was peripheral blood. These receptors all come from a man younger than 30 with COVID-19, enrolled during active disease.

V gene TRBV4-1 combines with J gene TRBJ2-1; 9 positions match TRBD1. CDR1 is MGHRA, CDR2 YSYEKL, per germline. The CDR3 runs 17 residues. V lost 0 bases and J lost 4; bases outside the gene matches: 7. The CDR3 region is CASSQDTGGPQYNEQFF. The CDR3 bases are TGCGCCAGCAGCCAAGATACAGGGGGCCCCCAGTACAATGAGCAGTTCTTC.

The J gene is TRBJ2-1, the V gene TRBV27; D is ambiguous. V lost 5 bases and J lost 7, with 15 bases in between. The CDR3 extends over 14 amino acids. Germline V CDR1 and CDR2: MNHEY, SMNVEV (reference sequence). The CDR3 region is CASSPLDGPNEQFF. The CDR3 DNA reads TGTGCCAGCAGTCCACTGGATGGGCCAAATGAGCAGTTCTTC.

This clone has at least ten counts. The chain uses TRBV2 and TRBJ1-2, with a tentative D call TRBD1 (5 bases). Germline V lookup: CDR1 SNHLY, CDR2 FYNNEI. The V end lost 1 base, the J end lost 5 bases, and 11 bases lay between the germline ends. CDR3 length: 14 residues. The CDR3 bases are TGTGCCAGCAGTGAAGGCAGGGCGATTTATGGCTACACCTTC. It encodes CASSEGRAIYGYTF.

V is TRBV6-1 and J is TRBJ2-5; possible D gene TRBD1, 5 bases. V was pared by 6 bases and J by 5 bases, with 16 bases between. Germline V CDR1 and CDR2: MNHNS, SASEGT. CDR3 length equals 14 residues. The CDR3 loop reads CASRDTGLGETQYF. CDR3 sequence (DNA): TGTGCCAGCAGAGATACAGGTTTGGGGGAGACCCAGTACTTC.

This sequence joins TRBV4-1 and TRBJ2-1; TRBD2 agrees at 9 bases. V shed 0 bases, J shed 9 bases, and the junction held 9 bases outside the gene matches. The germline CDR1 and CDR2 sequences are MGHRA and YSYEKL. The CDR3 loop spans 16 amino acids. The CDR3 here is CASSQERRGRGGEQFF. The CDR3 region has the DNA TGCGCCAGCAGCCAAGAACGGCGCGGGAGGGGTGGTGAGCAGTTCTTC.

Only a few counts were recorded for this clone. V is TRBV4-1 and J is TRBJ1-4, with D perhaps TRBD1 (5 bases). CDR3 length: 12 amino acids. Trimming took 3 bases from V and 13 from J, leaving 12 bases between them. Germline values: CDR1 MGHRA, CDR2 YSYEKL. CDR3 nucleotide sequence: TGCGCCAGCAGCCACCTACCGGGGGTACTGTTTTTT. This encodes CASSHLPGVLFF.

The chain couples TRBV5-4 to TRBJ2-5; 10 bases are a match to TRBD2. This CDR3 has 16 amino acids. Germline CDR1 SGHNT, CDR2 YYREEE (reference sequence). Trimming removed 1 base from V and 1 base from J; junction bases left unmatched: 4. The DNA for the CDR3 is TGTGCCAGCAGCTTGTCCCCTAGCGGGGGCCAAGAGACCCAGTACTTC. It specifies CASSLSPSGGQETQYF. Full variable domain (remainder filled in from reference TRBV5-4 and TRBJ2-5): ETGVTQSPTHLIKTRGQQVTLRCSSQSGHNTVSWYQQALGQGPQFIFQYYREEENGRGNFPPRFSGLQFPNYSSELNVNALELDDSALYLCASSLSPSGGQETQYFGPGTRLLVL.

The chain employs TRBV5-4 and TRBJ1-2; TRBD1 matches 12 bases. This CDR3 has 16 residues. With 0 bases clipped from V and 4 bases from J, the junction kept 4 bases outside the gene matches. The V gene's germline CDR1 is SGHNT and CDR2 YYREEE (reference sequence). The CDR3 protein is CASSLEGQGAGYGYTF. Here the CDR3 DNA reads TGTGCCAGCAGCTTGGAGGGACAGGGGGCGGGCTATGGCTACACCTTC.

The chain uses TRBV11-3 and TRBJ2-2; D remains ambiguous. The CDR3 length is 14 residues. The V end was cut by 2 bases, the J end by 1 base, with 5 bases between. Germline V gene data show CDR1 as SGHNT and CDR2 as YENEEA. CDR3 protein: CASSLSGNTGELFF. CDR3 sequence (DNA): TGTGCCAGCAGCTTATCGGGGAACACCGGGGAGCTGTTTTTT.

This rearrangement joins TRBV5-1 to TRBJ2-3; 10 bases map to TRBD1. The CDR3 spans 15 residues. Unmatched junction bases numbered 10, after V lost 4 bases and J lost 8 bases. The V gene's germline CDR1 is SGHRS and CDR2 YFSETQ. The CDR3: CASSDRDRGVGTQYF. CDR3 nucleotides: TGCGCCAGCAGCGACCGGGACAGGGGAGTAGGTACGCAGTATTTT.

The chain has TRBV7-3 and TRBJ2-3; weak D call: TRBD2 (6 bases). The V and J ends lost 0 bases and 2 bases respectively, with 18 bases between them. Germline V gene lookup returns CDR1 SGHTA and CDR2 FQGTGA. CDR3 size: 18 residues. The CDR3 protein is CASSLTASLSGPTDTQYF. The CDR3, as DNA: TGTGCCAGCAGCTTAACGGCATCCCTTAGCGGCCCCACAGATACGCAGTATTTT.

This clone was found once. V usage is TRBV5-6 and J usage is TRBJ2-7; D remains ambiguous. The CDR3 runs 13 residues. Germline CDR1 SGHDT, CDR2 YYEEEE. V was shortened by 1 base and J by 2 bases, with 7 bases between the two germline ends. The CDR3 loop is CASSLKQPYEQYF. The CDR3 DNA reads TGTGCCAGCAGCTTGAAACAGCCCTACGAGCAGTACTTC.

This chain connects TRBV7-8 to TRBJ2-7; D may be TRBD2 (6 bases). V was clipped by 1 base and J by 3 bases, with 10 bases between them. The CDR3 covers 14 residues. Germline V gene data show CDR1 as SGHVS and CDR2 as FQNEAQ. The CDR3 sequence: CASSLGPAGYEQYF. CDR3 coding DNA: TGTGCCAGCAGCTTAGGTCCAGCGGGCTACGAGCAGTACTTC.

This clone was seen only once. The chain uses TRBV27 and TRBJ2-5; D is unresolved. CDR3 size: 11 residues. V lost 6 bases and J 2 bases, leaving 4 bases between the germline ends. CDR1 and CDR2 (germline): MNHEY, SMNVEV (reference sequence). CDR3 region: CASSCQETQYF. CDR3 nucleotides: TGTGCCAGCAGCTGTCAAGAGACCCAGTACTTC.

The chain uses TRBV19 and TRBJ2-3, with 9 nucleotides matching TRBD2. This CDR3 is 15 amino acids long. Germline CDR1 reads LNHDA; CDR2 reads SQIVND (reference sequence). The junction had 7 bases not matched to a gene; V was cut back by 6 bases and J by 3 bases. CDR3 nucleotides: TGTGCCAGTAGCCCCGGACTAGCGTCGACAGATACGCAGTATTTT. Translating it yields CASSPGLASTDTQYF. Full variable domain (missing parts from reference TRBV19 and TRBJ2-3): DGGITQSPKYLFRKEGQNVTLSCEQNLNHDAMYWYRQDPGQGLRLIYYSQIVNDFQKGDIAEGYSVSREKKESFPLTVTSAQKNPTAFYLCASSPGLASTDTQYFGPGTRLTVL.

The chain has TRBV7-9 and TRBJ2-1, with 8 bases fitting TRBD1. The length of the CDR3 is 14 residues. The ends lost 5 bases at V and 8 bases at J; junction bases unmatched: 8. The germline V gene has CDR1 SEHNR and CDR2 FQNEAQ (reference sequence). The CDR3 DNA sequence: TGTGCCAGCAGCCCTGGACAGGGTCTCGATGAGCAGTTCTTC. As protein: CASSPGQGLDEQFF.

The rearrangement links TRBV15 to TRBJ1-5; D unresolved. The V gene's germline CDR1 is LNHNV and CDR2 YYDKDF (reference sequence). V lost 8 bases to trimming and J lost 6 bases, with 14 bases between them. The CDR3 sequence is 13 residues long. As DNA, the CDR3 is TGTGCCACCGCGCGCTTCGAGGGTCAGCCCCAGCATTTT. Amino acid sequence: CATARFEGQPQHF. The variable domain in full, completed from reference TRBV15 and TRBJ1-5, reads DAMVIQNPRYQVTQFGKPVTLSCSQTLNHNVMYWYQQKSSQAPKLLFHYYDKDFNNEADTPDNFQSRRPNTSFCFLDIRSPGLGDTAMYLCATARFEGQPQHFGDGTRLSIL.

The V gene is TRBV5-8, the J gene TRBJ2-3, with 7 bases identical to TRBD2. Germline CDR1 and CDR2: SGHTS and YDEGEE. The CDR3 runs 15 residues. V lost 6 bases and J lost 5; bases outside the gene matches: 12. In DNA form, the CDR3 reads TGTGCCAGCACCTCCCCGGGACTAAGAGGAGATACGCAGTATTTT. Translating gives CASTSPGLRGDTQYF.